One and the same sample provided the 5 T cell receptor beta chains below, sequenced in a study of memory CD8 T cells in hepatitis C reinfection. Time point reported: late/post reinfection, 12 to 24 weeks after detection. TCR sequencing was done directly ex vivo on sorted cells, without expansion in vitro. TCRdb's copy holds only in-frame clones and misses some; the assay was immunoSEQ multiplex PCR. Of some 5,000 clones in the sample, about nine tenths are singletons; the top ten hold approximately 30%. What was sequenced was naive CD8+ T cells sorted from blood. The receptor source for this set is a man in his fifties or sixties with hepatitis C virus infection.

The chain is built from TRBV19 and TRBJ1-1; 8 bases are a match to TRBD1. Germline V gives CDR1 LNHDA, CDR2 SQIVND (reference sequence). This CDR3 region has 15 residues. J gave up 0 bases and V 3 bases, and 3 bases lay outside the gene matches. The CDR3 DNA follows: TGTGCCAGTAGTATGGGCAGGGGGCTGAACACTGAAGCTTTCTTT. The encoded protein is CASSMGRGLNTEAFF.

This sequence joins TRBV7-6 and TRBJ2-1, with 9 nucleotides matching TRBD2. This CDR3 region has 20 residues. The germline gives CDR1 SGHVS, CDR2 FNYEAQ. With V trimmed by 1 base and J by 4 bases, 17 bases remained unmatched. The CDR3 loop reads CASSLGAGWGGRAPYNEQFF. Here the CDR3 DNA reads TGTGCCAGCAGCTTAGGGGCAGGTTGGGGCGGGAGGGCCCCATACAATGAGCAGTTCTTC. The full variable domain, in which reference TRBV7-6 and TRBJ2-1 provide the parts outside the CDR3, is GAGVSQSPRYKVTKRGQDVALRCDPISGHVSLYWYRQALGQGPEFLTYFNYEAQQDKSGLPNDRFSAERPEGSISTLTIQRTEQRDSAMYRCASSLGAGWGGRAPYNEQFFGPGTRLTVL.

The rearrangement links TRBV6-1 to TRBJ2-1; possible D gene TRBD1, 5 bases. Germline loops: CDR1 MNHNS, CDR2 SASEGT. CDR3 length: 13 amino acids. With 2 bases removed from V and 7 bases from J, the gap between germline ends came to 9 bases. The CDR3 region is CASSEITGNEQFF. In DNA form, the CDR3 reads TGTGCCAGCAGTGAAATAACAGGTAATGAGCAGTTCTTC.

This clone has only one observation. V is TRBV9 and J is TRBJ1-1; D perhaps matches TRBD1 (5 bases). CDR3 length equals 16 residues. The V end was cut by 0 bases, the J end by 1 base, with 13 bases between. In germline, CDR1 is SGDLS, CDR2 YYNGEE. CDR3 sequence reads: CASSVGGQGPNTEAFF. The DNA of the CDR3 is TGTGCCAGCAGCGTAGGGGGCCAGGGCCCGAACACTGAAGCTTTCTTT.

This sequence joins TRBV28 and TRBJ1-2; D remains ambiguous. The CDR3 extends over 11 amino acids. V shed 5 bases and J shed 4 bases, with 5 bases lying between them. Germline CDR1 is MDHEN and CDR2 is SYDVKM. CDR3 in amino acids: CASSPSYGYTF. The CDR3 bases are TGTGCCAGCAGTCCTTCCTATGGCTACACCTTC.